The 16 T cell receptor beta chains listed next were all sequenced from one sample in a study of shared clonotypes between healthy human individuals. Assay: immunoSEQ multiplex PCR; the TCRdb copy retains only in-frame clones and omits some. The profile covers hundreds of thousands of clones, with approximately 96% appearing a single time and approximately 0.11% taken by the ten largest. Naive CD8 populations comprised CD45RO-negative cells positively selected for CCR7, excluding terminally differentiated effector memory CD45RA+ cells. Material: naive CD8+ T cells sorted from blood. These receptors were obtained from a woman in her 30s in good health.

V usage is TRBV30 and J usage is TRBJ1-5; D is undetermined. The CDR3 is 15 residues long. CDR1 and CDR2 from the germline V gene are GTSNPN and SVGIG (reference sequence). V dropped 6 bases and J dropped 0 bases, with 15 bases sitting between them. The CDR3 DNA reads as TGTGCCTGCCCCGCCAGAGCCTATAGCAATCAGCCCCAGCATTTT. Encoded protein: CACPARAYSNQPQHF. The whole variable domain, remainder taken from reference TRBV30 and TRBJ1-5, is SQTIHQWPATLVQPVGSPLSLECTVEGTSNPNLYWYRQAAGRGLQLLFYSVGIGQISSEVPQNLSASRPQDRQFILSSKKLLLSDSGFYLCACPARAYSNQPQHFGDGTRLSIL.

The rearrangement links TRBV13 to TRBJ2-3; TRBD2 might be the D (6 bases). Germline V gene data show CDR1 as PRHDT and CDR2 as FYEKMQ (reference sequence). This CDR3 has 12 amino acids. The V gene lost 7 bases and the J gene lost 4 bases, with 9 bases spanning the gap. CDR3 in DNA: TGTGCCAGCACCGGGACTTCAGATACGCAGTATTTT. Residues: CASTGTSDTQYF. The whole variable domain, remainder taken from reference TRBV13 and TRBJ2-3, is AAGVIQSPRHLIKEKRETATLKCYPIPRHDTVYWYQQGPGQDPQFLISFYEKMQSDKGSIPDRFSAQQFSDYHSELNMSSLELGDSALYFCASTGTSDTQYFGPGTRLTVL.

This chain connects TRBV7-9 to TRBJ2-7, with 9 bases fitting TRBD1. Germline-derived CDR1 and CDR2 are SEHNR and FQNEAQ (reference sequence). CDR3 length: 16 residues. The ends lost 5 bases at V and 6 bases at J; junction bases unmatched: 14. CDR3 sequence: CASSDGTGYLGSEQYF. The DNA for the CDR3 is TGTGCCAGCAGCGACGGGACAGGGTATTTGGGGAGCGAGCAGTACTTC.

J is TRBJ1-1 and V is TRBV5-4; D remains ambiguous. CDR1 SGHNT and CDR2 YYREEE come from the germline V gene (reference sequence). The CDR3 extends over 15 amino acids. V lost 0 bases and J 1 base, leaving 10 bases between the germline ends. The CDR3 DNA reads TGTGCCAGCAGCTTGGATGCCACAAAGAACACTGAAGCTTTCTTT. It translates to CASSLDATKNTEAFF.

V is TRBV28 and J is TRBJ2-3; no clear D. Looked up from germline, CDR1 is MDHEN and CDR2 is SYDVKM. This CDR3 has 12 residues. Trimming removed 8 bases from V and 3 bases from J, with 9 bases in between. CDR3 residues: CASARDTDTQYF. As DNA, the CDR3 is TGTGCCAGCGCTCGAGATACAGATACGCAGTATTTT.

The chain uses TRBV19 and TRBJ2-3, with D possibly called TRBD1 or TRBD2 (5 bases each). The V end was cut by 4 bases, the J end by 0 bases, with 17 bases between. This CDR3 is 17 amino acids long. The V gene's germline CDR1 is LNHDA and CDR2 SQIVND (reference sequence). The DNA of the CDR3 is TGTGCCAGTAGTACCCCGCCGGGACCCCGAAGCACAGATACGCAGTATTTT. Translated, it gives CASSTPPGPRSTDTQYF.

The J gene is TRBJ1-2, the V gene TRBV6-5; 7 bases line up with TRBD1. Trimming took 5 bases from V and 1 from J; bases not matched to a gene: 1. The germline CDR1 and CDR2 sequences are MNHEY and SVGAGI. This CDR3 region has 13 residues. The CDR3 nucleotides are TGTGCCAGCAGTGGGGACAGTAACTATGGCTACACCTTC. Protein: CASSGDSNYGYTF.

The V call is TRBV5-1, the J call TRBJ2-7; TRBD2 agrees at 8 bases. V was pared by 0 bases and J by 3 bases, with 8 bases of the junction left unmatched. From germline, CDR1 is SGHRS and CDR2 YFSETQ. This CDR3 contains 16 residues. The CDR3 DNA sequence: TGCGCCAGCAGCTTGGCCGTCGGGAGGGCTTACTACGAGCAGTACTTC. Protein product: CASSLAVGRAYYEQYF.

This rearrangement joins TRBV20-1 to TRBJ1-2, with D unclear. The germline gives CDR1 DFQATT, CDR2 SNEGSKA (reference sequence). CDR3 length: 11 residues. V shed 5 bases and J shed 5 bases, with 9 bases lying between them. CDR3 residues: CSAGRMYGYTF. In DNA form, the CDR3 reads TGCAGTGCTGGGCGGATGTATGGCTACACCTTC.

The chain joins TRBV7-3 to TRBJ2-7, with D unclear. This CDR3 is 13 amino acids long. V was cut by 5 bases and J by 4 bases, with 12 bases left in between. Germline V CDR1 and CDR2: SGHTA, FQGTGA. The CDR3: CASSLGAKYEQYF. Here the CDR3 DNA reads TGTGCCAGCAGCCTGGGCGCAAAATACGAGCAGTACTTC.

The chain carries TRBV5-4 and TRBJ2-5; TRBD1 might be the D (6 bases). The CDR3 contains 17 residues. From germline, CDR1 is SGHNT and CDR2 YYREEE (reference sequence). V lost 4 bases and J lost 5, with 24 bases in between. The CDR3 region is CASSHSGEGGSRETQYF. The CDR3 nucleotides read TGTGCCAGCAGCCATAGTGGGGAAGGGGGAAGTAGGGAGACCCAGTACTTC.

The J gene is TRBJ2-7, the V gene TRBV29-1; D gene uncertain. Germline assignment: CDR1 SQVTM and CDR2 ANQGSEA. V lost 6 bases to trimming and J lost 7 bases, with 7 bases between them. The CDR3 sequence is 9 residues long. The CDR3 DNA sequence: TGCAGCGTGTCGAGGGAGCAGTACTTC. As protein: CSVSREQYF.

V usage is TRBV28 and J usage is TRBJ2-2, with no clear D. The V and J ends lost 6 bases and 1 base respectively, with 15 bases between them. This CDR3 region has 16 residues. Per germline, CDR1 MDHEN and CDR2 SYDVKM. CDR3 protein: CASSPRPALNTGELFF. The CDR3 DNA reads as TGTGCCAGCAGCCCTCGCCCGGCCCTGAACACCGGGGAGCTGTTTTTT.

The chain joins TRBV5-4 to TRBJ2-7; D ambiguous. This CDR3 spans 11 amino acids. Trimming left V 3 bases short and J 6 bases short, with 7 bases between. CDR1 and CDR2 (germline): SGHNT, YYREEE (reference sequence). The chain's CDR3 is CASSSTIEQYF. The CDR3 coding sequence is TGTGCCAGCAGCTCCACGATCGAGCAGTACTTC.

The chain is built from TRBV4-1 and TRBJ2-7, with TRBD2 identical over 8 bases. From germline, CDR1 is MGHRA and CDR2 YSYEKL. Trimming removed 1 base from V and 5 bases from J; junction bases left unmatched: 4. This CDR3 spans 14 amino acids. The CDR3 DNA follows: TGCGCCAGCAGCCAAGTCTCAGCGGGAGACGAGCAGTACTTC. Translation gives CASSQVSAGDEQYF.

The rearrangement joins TRBV5-6 to TRBJ2-1; D call uncertain. Germline V CDR1 and CDR2: SGHDT, YYEEEE. This CDR3 is built from 16 residues. V dropped 4 bases and J dropped 6 bases, with 20 bases sitting between them. Written as DNA, the CDR3 is TGTGCCAGCAGCCGACGGGCACCTCCACTGTCCAATGAGCAGTTCTTC. It translates to CASSRRAPPLSNEQFF.